The rows below give T cell receptor beta chains drawn from one sample of a study of T cell repertoires in cytomegalovirus infection. TCRdb analysed the reads with MiXCR anew, one entry per CDR3 protein. The sample carries hundreds of thousands of distinct CDR3 sequences, 30% to 40% recorded once. These receptors have no known antigen. The sequencing used cultured CD8+ T cells from PBMCs, collected from culture after CMV antigen stimulation. These receptor sequences come from a human donor in good health (CMV status not recorded). Some clones in this sample may be carry-over from other donors' samples. The CDR3 runs from the conserved cysteine through the conserved F or W. A D gene is named only where the DNA matches it firmly. For some rows the clone size is stated as once, few or many, or as a class when expanded; others skip it.

J gene | V gene | clone size | D gene | CDR3 length | CDR3 DNA | CDR3 protein
TRBJ2-5 | TRBV11-2 | - | - | 16 | TGTGCCAGCAGCCCGGACTCCCGTCCACTCCAAGAGACCCAGTACTTC | CASSPDSRPLQETQYF
TRBJ1-1 | TRBV12-3/TRBV12-4 | few | TRBD1 | 16 | TGTGCCAGCAGTTTAAGGTCGGGGACAGGGGGTGCTGAAGCTTTCTTT | CASSLRSGTGGAEAFF
TRBJ2-1 | TRBV27 | - | - | 14 | TGTGCCAGCATGATCGGGACCCCTTACAATGAGCAGTTCTTC | CASMIGTPYNEQFF
TRBJ2-1 | TRBV6-2/TRBV6-3 | - | - | 15 | TGTGCCAGCAGTTACTCGGGACAATCCCTCGATGAGCAGTTCTTC | CASSYSGQSLDEQFF
TRBJ2-2 | TRBV12-5 | - | - | 14 | TGTGCTAGTGGTTCCTCCTGGGGAATCGGGGAGCTGTTTTTT | CASGSSWGIGELFF
TRBJ2-1 | TRBV7-9 | - | - | 18 | TGTGCCAGCAGCTGGGGGGACAGATCAAAGCAAGCCTACAATGAGCAGTTCTTC | CASSWGDRSKQAYNEQFF
TRBJ1-1 | TRBV7-9 | few | TRBD1 | 15 | TGTGCCAGCAGCTTAGGTACGACAGGGTACACTGAAGCTTTCTTT | CASSLGTTGYTEAFF
TRBJ2-1 | TRBV12-3/TRBV12-4 | - | TRBD2 | 13 | TGTGCCAGCACCTTTGGGGGGGGCAATGAGCAGTTCTTC | CASTFGGGNEQFF
TRBJ2-4 | TRBV7-6 | many | - | 17 | TGTGCCAGCAGCTTAAAGGTGGCACAGGTTCCCAAAAACATTCAGTACTTC | CASSLKVAQVPKNIQYF
TRBJ2-3 | TRBV4-1 | once | TRBD1 | 16 | TGCGCCAGCAGCCAAGTCGACAGGGATCCGACAGATACGCAGTATTTT | CASSQVDRDPTDTQYF
TRBJ1-2 | TRBV10-2 | - | - | 17 | TGCGCCAGCAGCCCTAGAGGTGCGGGAATGACTAACTATGGCTACACCTTC | CASSPRGAGMTNYGYTF
TRBJ1-2 | TRBV2 | - | - | 13 | TGTGCCAGCAGTGGCAGGGTCGGCTATGGCTACACCTTC | CASSGRVGYGYTF
TRBJ2-1 | TRBV14 | few | - | 14 | TGTGCCAGCAGCCAATTTCGTGGGGGTAATGAGCAGTTCTTC | CASSQFRGGNEQFF
TRBJ2-1 | TRBV6-4 | - | TRBD1 | 16 | TGTGCCAGCAGTGCTTTCCCGGGACAGGGTTACAATGAGCAGTTCTTC | CASSAFPGQGYNEQFF
TRBJ1-1 | TRBV6-8 | - | TRBD1 | 14 | TGTGCCAGCAGTTGGGACAGGGAGGGCACTGAAGCTTTCTTT | CASSWDREGTEAFF
TRBJ2-2 | TRBV27 | many | - | 12 | TGTGCCAGCAGCGACCCGACGGGGGAGCTGTTTTTT | CASSDPTGELFF
TRBJ2-7 | TRBV5-1 | - | TRBD1 | 15 | TGCGCCAGCAGCTTGGCGGGACAGAGCTCCTACGAGCAGTACTTC | CASSLAGQSSYEQYF
TRBJ2-3 | TRBV24-1 | - | TRBD2 | 17 | TGTGCCACCAGTGGTGGACTAGCGGGGGAACGGGGAGATACGCAGTATTTT | CATSGGLAGERGDTQYF
TRBJ2-2 | TRBV20-1 | - | - | 14 | TGCAGTGCTAGAACCGGGTCGAGCACCGGGGAGCTGTTTTTT | CSARTGSSTGELFF
TRBJ1-2 | TRBV12-3/TRBV12-4 | - | - | 13 | TGTGCCAGCAGTTTAGGAGGGGTTAATGGCTGCACCTTC | CASSLGGVNGCTF
TRBJ2-7 | TRBV5-5 | - | TRBD1 | 14 | TGTGCCAGCAGCGACGGACAGGGGGTCACCGAGCAGTACTTC | CASSDGQGVTEQYF
TRBJ1-5 | TRBV15 | - | TRBD1 | 15 | TGTGCCACCAGTTCTGACAGGGGGAGCAATCAGCCCCAGCATTTT | CATSSDRGSNQPQHF
TRBJ1-1 | TRBV6-1 | few | - | 17 | TGTGCCAGCAGTGAAGCGCTTCTGGGTTCCATGAACACTGAAGCTTTCTTT | CASSEALLGSMNTEAFF
TRBJ2-1 | TRBV12-3/TRBV12-4 | many | - | 16 | TGTGCCAGCAGTCCCCTGGGGGTCCTCTCCTACAATGAGCAGTTCTTC | CASSPLGVLSYNEQFF
TRBJ2-3 | TRBV6-5 | few | - | 14 | TGTGCCAGCAGTCCCTTACAAGGTGGAGATACGCAGTATTTT | CASSPLQGGDTQYF
TRBJ2-1 | TRBV27 | few | - | 14 | TGTGCCAGCAGTTTTGGTCAGGGGGGGGTTGAGCAGTTCTTC | CASSFGQGGVEQFF
TRBJ2-4 | TRBV5-6 | few | - | 14 | TGTGCCAGCAGCTCCCTAACCGCCAAAAACATTCAGTACTTC | CASSSLTAKNIQYF
TRBJ2-2 | TRBV4-3 | - | - | 15 | TGCGCCAGCAGTGGGCATAGGGGTAACACCGGGGAGCTGTTTTTT | CASSGHRGNTGELFF
TRBJ1-1 | TRBV5-1 | few | TRBD1 | 18 | TGCGCCAGCAGCCCCGGGACAGGGGAGGTTTTGACGAACACTGAAGCTTTCTTT | CASSPGTGEVLTNTEAFF
TRBJ1-5 | TRBV6-1 | many | - | 14 | TGTGCCAGCAACTCACGGGGTAGCAATCAGCCCCAGCATTTT | CASNSRGSNQPQHF
TRBJ1-2 | TRBV7-2 | many | - | 12 | TGTGCCGGACTAATGGATAACTATGGCTACACCTTC | CAGLMDNYGYTF
TRBJ2-7 | TRBV5-1 | - | - | 13 | TGTGCCAGCAGCTTGGCGGGCGATAACGAGCAGTACTTC | CASSLAGDNEQYF
TRBJ2-3 | TRBV9 | once | - | 15 | TGTGCCAGCAGCGAGTGGCCTCGTAGCACAGATACGCAGTATTTT | CASSEWPRSTDTQYF
TRBJ2-2 | TRBV28 | - | - | 14 | TGTGCCAGCCTACCCGGGTATGATACCGGGGAGCTGTTTTTT | CASLPGYDTGELFF
TRBJ2-3 | TRBV7-3 | few | - | 14 | TGTGCCAGCAGCCCCCTGGGTGACACAGATACGCAGTATTTT | CASSPLGDTDTQYF
TRBJ2-3 | TRBV7-9 | many | TRBD1 | 16 | TGTGCCAGCAGCCCCCGGGACAGGGGTTACACAGATACGCAGTATTTT | CASSPRDRGYTDTQYF
TRBJ2-7 | TRBV25-1 | - | - | 10 | TGTGCCAGCAGACAAGGCGAGCAGTACTTC | CASRQGEQYF
TRBJ1-2 | TRBV27 | - | - | 13 | TGTGCCACCCGAGAAGGGTCCTTCTATGGCTACACCTTC | CATREGSFYGYTF
TRBJ2-5 | TRBV6-5 | - | TRBD1 | 16 | TGTGCCAGCAGTTACCGTCCGGGACAGGGATCCGTGACCCAGTACTTC | CASSYRPGQGSVTQYF
TRBJ2-1 | TRBV27 | - | TRBD2 | 12 | TGTGCCAGCAGTCTCAGCGGGGGAAATTCGTTCTTC | CASSLSGGNSFF
TRBJ1-3 | TRBV29-1 | - | TRBD1 | 18 | TGCAGCGTCGTGGACAGGGTGGGAGAACGCTTCTCTGGAAACACCATATATTTT | CSVVDRVGERFSGNTIYF
TRBJ2-2 | TRBV6-2/TRBV6-3 | few | - | 17 | TGTGCCAGCAGTTACTCGATGGCAGACCTGAACACCGGGGAGCTGTTTTTT | CASSYSMADLNTGELFF
TRBJ1-2 | TRBV7-8 | many | - | 16 | TGTGCCAGCAACCTAGACCCTGGCAGCGACGGACGTGGCTACACCTTC | CASNLDPGSDGRGYTF
TRBJ2-1 | TRBV29-1 | few | - | 14 | TGCAGCGTTGATGGGGAGAGCTCCTACAATGAGCAGTTCTTC | CSVDGESSYNEQFF
TRBJ2-5 | TRBV7-2 | many | TRBD2 | 16 | TGTGCCAGCAGCTTAGGGTACAGGTCGGGAGGGGAGACCCAGTACTTC | CASSLGYRSGGETQYF
TRBJ2-1 | TRBV19 | - | TRBD1 | 14 | TGTGCCAGTGCGGACAGGGGCAGGTACAATGAGCAGTTCTTC | CASADRGRYNEQFF
TRBJ2-1 | TRBV11-3 | - | TRBD2 | 15 | TGTGCCAGCAGCTTAGAAGCGGGGGCCTCGGATGAGCAGTTCTTC | CASSLEAGASDEQFF
TRBJ1-4 | TRBV28 | - | - | 14 | TGTGCCAGCAGTTTAAGGGCAGTACCTGAAAAACTGTTTTTT | CASSLRAVPEKLFF
TRBJ2-1 | TRBV27 | once | - | 17 | TGTGCCAGCAGTTCCCCAGTATTCCCGTACTCCTACAATGAGCAGTTCTTC | CASSSPVFPYSYNEQFF
TRBJ2-3 | TRBV15 | few | - | 15 | TGTGCCACCAGCAGAGATAGGCGCCGCGGGGATACGCAGTATTTT | CATSRDRRRGDTQYF
TRBJ2-3 | TRBV6-1 | - | - | 15 | TGTGCCAGCAGTGAAGGTCCAGGGGCACGAGATACGCAGTATTTT | CASSEGPGARDTQYF
TRBJ2-3 | TRBV9 | - | TRBD2 | 17 | TGTGCCAGCAGGAAGACTAGCGGGGGGGCCCTCGTCGATACGCAGTATTTT | CASRKTSGGALVDTQYF
TRBJ1-2 | TRBV6-1 | few | - | 12 | TGTGCCAGCCAAAGAGGGGGATGGGGCTACACCTTC | CASQRGGWGYTF
TRBJ2-2 | TRBV7-3 | - | TRBD1 | 15 | TGTGTCAGCAGTCTGGGACAGCGAAACACCGGGGAGCTGTTTTTT | CVSSLGQRNTGELFF
TRBJ2-1 | TRBV6-6 | - | TRBD2 | 15 | TGTGCCAGCAGTTACTCGAGTAGCGGGCCCAATGAGCAGTTCTTC | CASSYSSSGPNEQFF
TRBJ2-1 | TRBV10-3 | - | TRBD2 | 14 | TGTGCCATCTGTGATAGCGGGGGGAACAATGAGCAGTTCTTC | CAICDSGGNNEQFF
TRBJ2-7 | TRBV6-5 | many | - | 15 | TGTGCCAGCAGTTACTCTGGCAAGTACTACTACGAGCAGTACTTC | CASSYSGKYYYEQYF
TRBJ2-5 | TRBV6-1 | - | TRBD2 | 18 | TGTGCCAGCAGTCACATCGCCACACTAAGCGGGGGAGGCGAGACCCAGTACTTC | CASSHIATLSGGGETQYF
TRBJ2-1 | TRBV20-1 | - | - | 15 | TGCAGTGCTACCGGGACACCGAGCTCCTACAATGAGCAGTTCTTC | CSATGTPSSYNEQFF